The 4 T cell receptor beta chains in this list originate from one sample, sequenced in a study of cytomegalovirus exposure and HLA in healthy donors. Sequencing was performed with immunoSEQ multiplex PCR; in TCRdb, only in-frame clones are kept and a portion is missing. This table has roughly 56,000 clones, around 94% appearing once. The sequencing input was PBMCs. The receptors were gathered from a man between 18 and 35 years old in good health and CMV-seronegative.

This clone occurred once. The V and J genes are TRBV6-5 and TRBJ2-5; 7 bases are a match to TRBD2. The germline V gene encodes CDR1 MNHEY and CDR2 SVGAGI. J lost 5 bases, V lost 2 bases, and 5 bases had no gene match. There are 14 residues in the CDR3. The CDR3 loop is CASSYDPRGETQYF. DNA for the CDR3: TGTGCCAGCAGTTACGACCCGCGGGGGGAGACCCAGTACTTC.

This sequence joins TRBV7-2 and TRBJ2-7, with a possible D match to TRBD2 (6 bases). The CDR3 extends over 13 amino acids. Germline assignment: CDR1 SGHTA and CDR2 FQGNSA. Trimming took off 3 bases at V and 1 base at J, with 7 bases between the two ends. This chain's CDR3 is CASSLTSSYEQYF. Here the CDR3 DNA reads TGTGCCAGCAGCTTGACTAGTTCCTACGAGCAGTACTTC.

The genes are TRBV7-9 and TRBJ2-7, with D possibly being TRBD2 (6 bases). Trimming took off 0 bases at V and 6 bases at J, with 24 bases between the two ends. The germline CDR1 and CDR2 sequences are SEHNR and FQNEAQ (reference sequence). The CDR3 extends over 18 amino acids. Here the CDR3 reads CASSLARAREEGRLEQYF. The DNA for the CDR3 is TGTGCCAGCAGCTTAGCGCGGGCCAGGGAGGAAGGTCGTCTCGAGCAGTACTTC. Full variable domain (remainder filled in from reference TRBV7-9 and TRBJ2-7): DTGVSQNPRHKITKRGQNVTFRCDPISEHNRLYWYRQTLGQGPEFLTYFQNEAQLEKSRLLSDRFSAERPKGSFSTLEIQRTEQGDSAMYLCASSLARAREEGRLEQYFGPGTRLTVT.

The chain joins TRBV5-6 to TRBJ2-1, with 8 positions matching TRBD2. Per the germline V gene, CDR1 is SGHDT and CDR2 is YYEEEE. The trim removed 4 bases at V and 0 bases at J, leaving 3 bases unmatched. This CDR3 spans 15 amino acids. The CDR3 spells CASSPTSGSYNEQFF. The CDR3 DNA reads as TGTGCCAGCAGCCCTACTAGCGGCTCCTACAATGAGCAGTTCTTC. The variable domain in full, completed from reference TRBV5-6 and TRBJ2-1, reads DAGVTQSPTHLIKTRGQQVTLRCSPKSGHDTVSWYQQALGQGPQFIFQYYEEEERQRGNFPDRFSGHQFPNYSSELNVNALLLGDSALYLCASSPTSGSYNEQFFGPGTRLTVL.